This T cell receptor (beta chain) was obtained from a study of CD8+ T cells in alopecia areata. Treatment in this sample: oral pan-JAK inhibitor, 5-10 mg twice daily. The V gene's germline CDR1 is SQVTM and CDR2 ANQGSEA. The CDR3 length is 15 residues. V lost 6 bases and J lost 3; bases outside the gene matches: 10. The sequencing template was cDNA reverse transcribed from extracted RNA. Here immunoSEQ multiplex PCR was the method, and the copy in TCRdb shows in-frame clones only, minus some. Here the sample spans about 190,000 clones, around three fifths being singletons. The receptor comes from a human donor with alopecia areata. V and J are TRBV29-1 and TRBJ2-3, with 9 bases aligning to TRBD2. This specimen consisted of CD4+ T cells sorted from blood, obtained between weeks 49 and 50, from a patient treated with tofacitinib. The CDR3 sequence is CSVTVGGGATDTQYF. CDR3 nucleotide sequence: TGCAGCGTGACCGTAGGCGGGGGGGCTACAGATACGCAGTATTTT.